These 3 T cell receptor beta chains were all obtained from the same sample, sequenced in a study of radiation and T cells in renal cell carcinoma. Indicated time point: baseline pretreatment blood. Treatment noted: 15 Gy SBRT to primary tumor, nephrectomy 4 weeks later. Clones were sequenced by immunoSEQ multiplex PCR, and TCRdb holds only the in-frame ones, with some missing. Of 130,000 to 150,000 clones in the sample, 88% are singletons; the top ten hold around 4%. The sequencing here drew on blood, taken from a patient whose treatment included radiotherapy and nephrectomy. Receptor source: a woman between 70 and 85 years old with renal cell carcinoma.

The V gene is TRBV21-1, the J gene TRBJ1-2. TRBV21-1 is noted as a pseudogene. This CDR3 has 13 amino acids. CDR3: CASSYRVTCGYTF. CDR3 coding DNA: TGTGCCAGCAGCTACCGCGTGACGTGTGGCTACACCTTC.

This clone was counted a single time. This rearrangement joins TRBV7-3 to TRBJ2-7; D is possibly TRBD2 (6 bases). CDR3 size: 13 residues. The V gene lost 5 bases and the J gene lost 7 bases, with 15 bases spanning the gap. Germline V lookup: CDR1 SGHTA, CDR2 FQGTGA. CDR3 sequence: CASSNGGNGEQYF. The CDR3 nucleotides are TGTGCCAGCAGCAATGGCGGGAATGGTGAGCAGTACTTC.

The genes are TRBV28 and TRBJ1-1; D remains ambiguous. The germline V and J ends were trimmed by 6 bases and 1 base, with 6 bases remaining between them. The germline V gene encodes CDR1 MDHEN and CDR2 SYDVKM. This CDR3 comprises 12 residues. The CDR3 is CASREGNTEAFF. CDR3 bases: TGTGCCAGCAGAGAGGGGAACACTGAAGCTTTCTTT.